In its sample, the clone carrying this T cell receptor (beta chain) was seen a few times. This sample was included in a study of blood T cells in healthy people across ages. Then a second PCR, running roughly 7 to 11 cycles, was carried out with a sample-barcoded 5' primer and a J-beta primer mix. TCRdb recomputed calls from the 5' RACE reads with MiXCR, one row per CDR3 protein. In the table there are approximately 810,000 distinct CDR3 sequences, under 35% of which are singletons. Per germline, CDR1 MGHRA and CDR2 YSYEKL. Trimming removed 5 bases from V and 4 bases from J, with 11 bases in between. The CDR3 is 14 residues long.

This clonotype originated in a woman older than 75 in good health. The sample consisted of blood. The rearrangement joins TRBV4-1 to TRBJ1-4; D unclear. The CDR3 DNA follows: TGCGCCAGCAGCACCGATCATGGTAATGAAAAACTGTTTTTT. It yields the protein CASSTDHGNEKLFF.